The clone carrying this T cell receptor beta chain was recorded a few times. Germline V lookup: CDR1 SGHRS, CDR2 YFSETQ. The CDR3 extends over 14 amino acids. Deletions cut 0 bases from V and 8 bases from J, with 11 bases between. This entry is derived from a study of blood T cell repertoires in COVID-19. Turning to the study itself: The study drew acute and convalescent COVID-19 samples from the United States, Italy and Spain. T cells, B-cell-depleted T cells, or PBMCs provided the cDNA or gDNA that served as material.

In the authors' methods: Reference gene primer amplification yielded estimated nucleated cell counts. The data were produced by immunoSEQ multiplex PCR, yet TCRdb's version contains in-frame clones alone and is incomplete. V and J calls and clone size come straight from that table; D and trimming were deduced from the DNA. The sample includes fewer than 250,000 clones, approximately 85% of them seen just once. The V call is TRBV5-1, the J call TRBJ1-4; the D is unclear. The origin of this receptor is a woman in her forties or fifties with active or convalescent COVID-19. Sample: peripheral blood. CDR3 amino acids: CASSLGPREEKLFF. DNA of the CDR3: TGCGCCAGCAGCTTGGGACCCCGGGAGGAAAAACTGTTTTTT.